These 28 T cell receptor beta chains share one sample of origin, sequenced in a study of regulatory T cells in long-lasting Graves disease (dated by TCRdb to the early 2020s). The method was multiplex PCR. Instrument used: Illumina HiSeq 4000. iRepertoire HTBI primers and Arm-PCR amplification of CDR3 regions were used to construct TCR beta libraries. Through fastp at Q25 and MiXCR, TCRdb rebuilt clones from the public reads, retaining in-frame beta chains. Each entry is one CDR3 protein sequence, shown with its most common DNA and genes. Here the sample has about 620,000 distinct CDR3 sequences; approximately 15% occur a single time. The ten top clones hold around 19% of the sample. The meaning of the sample's time point label: newly diagnosed GD, antithyroid drugs for less than 3 months. For both TCR sequencing and RNA sequencing, RNA was extracted from PBMCs in TRIzol. This sample was shared with a second study, whose subject was T cells in Graves' hyperthyroidism and ophthalmopathy.

The specimen was peripheral blood mononuclear cells (PBMCs), collected at new diagnosis, from a patient treated with antithyroid drugs. The receptors here all came from a woman aged 25 to 39 with Graves disease. Donor details come from another sample of the same person, matched by shared clones.

This clonotype was recorded a few times. The rearrangement joins TRBV7-9 to TRBJ2-7; 10 bases match TRBD2. The CDR3 spans 14 residues. In germline, CDR1 is SEHNR, CDR2 FQNEAQ (reference sequence). The ends lost 1 base at V and 13 bases at J; junction bases unmatched: 10. The CDR3 spells CASSLGTGLAAPYF. As DNA, the CDR3 is TGTGCCAGCAGCTTAGGTACCGGACTAGCGGCGCCTTACTTC.

Concerning this clonotype itself: A much larger clonotype is one base distant, so this may be a read error. The chain uses TRBV6-1 and TRBJ2-7; the D gene is possibly TRBD2 (6 bases). V lost 10 bases to trimming and J lost 5 bases, with 15 bases between them. The CDR3 sequence is 12 residues long. Germline CDR1 is MNHNS and CDR2 is SASEGT. The CDR3 DNA is TGTGCCACCGGGGGACTCCTCCACGAGCAGTACTTC. Translated: CATGGLLHEQYF.

CDR3: CASSERTGSSNQPQHF. The CDR3 DNA sequence: TGTGCCAGCAGTGAGAGAACAGGGAGCAGCAATCAGCCCCAGCATTTT. This chain links TRBV2 with TRBJ1-5; perhaps TRBD1 as D (6 bases). Between the trimmed V and J ends, which lost 3 bases and 1 base, there was a span of 13 bases. Germline V gene data show CDR1 as SNHLY and CDR2 as FYNNEI. The CDR3 contains 16 residues.

This clonotype was detected many times. The V gene is TRBV7-2, the J gene TRBJ1-6; the D gene is possibly TRBD1 (6 bases). CDR1 SGHTA and CDR2 FQGNSA come from the germline V gene. V was trimmed by 5 bases and J by 7 bases, leaving 12 bases between them. The CDR3 length is 14 residues. Here the CDR3 DNA reads TGTGCCAGCAGCCTACAGGGAGCGAATTCACCCCTCCACTTT. Translated: CASSLQGANSPLHF.

The chain links TRBV7-9 to TRBJ2-7; D perhaps matches TRBD2 (6 bases). V lost 3 bases and J lost 5, with 11 bases in between. The CDR3 sequence is 13 residues long. Looked up from germline, CDR1 is SEHNR and CDR2 is FQNEAQ (reference sequence). DNA for the CDR3: TGTGCCAGCAGCTTGTCCAGGGAGGACGAGCAGTACTTC. Its translation is CASSLSREDEQYF.

The table lists this clonotype with a few counts. The chain joins TRBV27 to TRBJ2-7, with 10 bases matching TRBD1. The V gene end was trimmed by 0 bases and the J gene end by 5 bases; junction bases not matched to a gene: 7. Per the germline V gene, CDR1 is MNHEY and CDR2 is SMNVEV (reference sequence). The CDR3 sequence is 16 residues long. The CDR3 sequence is CASSLSIGTGVHEQYF. As DNA, the CDR3 is TGTGCCAGCAGTTTATCGATAGGGACAGGGGTCCACGAGCAGTACTTC.

The gene calls are TRBV9 and TRBJ2-1, with 7 bases identical to TRBD2. V shed 5 bases and J 10 bases; nucleotides not matched to a gene: 18. This CDR3 spans 16 amino acids. The germline V gene encodes CDR1 SGDLS and CDR2 YYNGEE. The CDR3 DNA sequence: TGTGCCAGCAGTTGGGGTGGCGGGAGTCAGCGTTTGGAGCAGTTCTTC. Translated, it gives CASSWGGGSQRLEQFF.

In this sample, this clonotype turned up many times. This chain joins TRBV12-3 or TRBV12-4 and TRBJ2-1; 8 bases fit TRBD2. Trimming at V came to 9 bases and at J to 0 bases, leaving 7 bases not matched to a gene. This CDR3 has 15 amino acids. CDR3 DNA: TGTGCCAGTAGTAGCGGGGTGAGCTCCTACAATGAGCAGTTCTTC. This sequence encodes CASSSGVSSYNEQFF.

Ten or more counts support this clonotype. The chain employs TRBV12-3 or TRBV12-4 and TRBJ2-2, with 7 bases fitting TRBD2. Trimming took 10 bases from V and 7 from J; bases not matched to a gene: 15. The CDR3 covers 15 residues. This CDR3 is CATAERGQDGGELFF. CDR3 nucleotides: TGTGCCACTGCCGAGCGGGGCCAGGACGGCGGGGAGCTGTTTTTT.

There are a few counts of this clonotype. CDR3 nucleotide sequence: TGTGCCAGCAGCTTAACCCAGGGGACCTTGGTCGAGCAGTACTTC. Its translation is CASSLTQGTLVEQYF. The chain joins TRBV7-3 to TRBJ2-7; weak D call: TRBD1 (6 bases). V lost 0 bases, J lost 6 bases, and 15 bases lay in between. The germline gives CDR1 SGHTA, CDR2 FQGTGA. This CDR3 spans 15 amino acids.

As concerns this clonotype: With a much larger clone just one base away, this may be a read error. CDR3: CASSYANRPQHF. CDR3 DNA: TGTGCCAGCAGCTATGCCAATCGGCCCCAGCATTTT. V gene TRBV12-3 or TRBV12-4 combines with J gene TRBJ1-5; no definite D call. This CDR3 has 12 amino acids.

This clonotype was observed a few times. The J gene is TRBJ2-1, the V gene TRBV4-1, with TRBD1 identical over 8 bases. CDR3 length: 17 amino acids. Unmatched junction bases numbered 13, after V lost 4 bases and J lost 5 bases. From germline, CDR1 is MGHRA and CDR2 YSYEKL. This CDR3 is CASSPPIGQGGHNEQFF. In DNA form, the CDR3 reads TGCGCCAGCAGCCCACCTATTGGACAGGGCGGACACAATGAGCAGTTCTTC.

Details on this clonotype: One junction end disagrees with the germline gene, perhaps due to a read error. The chain joins TRBV20-1 to TRBJ2-5; D is possibly TRBD1 (6 bases). CDR3 length: 15 amino acids. The germline CDR1 and CDR2 sequences are DFQATT and SNEGSKA (reference sequence). CDR3 loop: CGARDPLDRQETQYF. In DNA, the CDR3 is TGCGGTGCTAGAGATCCCTTGGACAGACAAGAGACCCAGTACTTC.

The gene calls are TRBV18 and TRBJ1-1, with TRBD1 matching 8 bases. Looked up from germline, CDR1 is KGHSH and CDR2 is LQKENI. This CDR3 contains 13 residues. V gave up 8 bases and J gave up 6 bases; unmatched junction bases: 8. DNA for the CDR3: TGTGCCAGCCGAATAGGACAGGGATCTGAAGCTTTCTTT. Encoded protein: CASRIGQGSEAFF.

The rearrangement links TRBV14 to TRBJ1-2; D gene ambiguous. Looked up from germline, CDR1 is SGHDN and CDR2 is FVKESK. The ends were cut back, 0 bases at V and 4 bases at J, with 9 bases in the middle. There are 14 residues in the CDR3. This chain's CDR3 is CASSQDRISYGYTF. The CDR3 nucleotides read TGTGCCAGCAGCCAAGATCGAATCTCCTATGGCTACACCTTC.

This clonotype was recorded many times. This chain links TRBV28 with TRBJ1-5, with D uncertain. This CDR3 contains 12 residues. Deletions cut 8 bases from V and 5 bases from J, with 10 bases between. Germline CDR1 MDHEN, CDR2 SYDVKM. The CDR3 loop reads CASHQEYQPQHF. CDR3 bases: TGTGCCAGCCACCAGGAGTATCAGCCCCAGCATTTT. The entire variable domain, with the rest obtained from reference TRBV28 and TRBJ1-5, is as follows: DVKVTQSSRYLVKRTGEKVFLECVQDMDHENMFWYRQDPGLGLRLIYFSYDVKMKEKGDIPEGYSVSREKKERFSLILESASTNQTSMYLCASHQEYQPQHFGDGTRLSIL.

In its sample, this clonotype was seen a few times. This chain links TRBV6-5 with TRBJ1-5, with D tentatively TRBD1 (5 bases). Deletions cut 1 base from V and 1 base from J, with 5 bases between. The CDR3 contains 14 residues. The germline CDR1 and CDR2 sequences are MNHEY and SVGAGI. CDR3 nucleotide sequence: TGTGCCAGCAGTTACTGGGACAGCAATCAGCCCCAGCATTTT. It specifies CASSYWDSNQPQHF.

This clonotype appeared many times. The chain uses TRBV29-1 and TRBJ2-3; perhaps TRBD2 as D (5 bases). This CDR3 has 13 residues. The V end was cut by 8 bases, the J end by 4 bases, with 16 bases between. From germline, CDR1 is SQVTM and CDR2 ANQGSEA. CDR3 DNA sequence: TGCAGCACCTCCTTTAGCGAGGCAGATACGCAGTATTTT. Encoded protein: CSTSFSEADTQYF.

This clonotype has only a few counts. This sequence joins TRBV9 and TRBJ2-3; 13 bases line up with TRBD2. Germline V gene sequence: CDR1 SGDLS, CDR2 YYNGEE. The CDR3 has 19 residues. The V segment lost 0 bases and the J segment 1 base; nucleotides outside the gene matches: 8. DNA of the CDR3: TGTGCCAGCAGCGTAGGACTAGCGGGAGGATTATCTGGCACAGATACGCAGTATTTT. Translation: CASSVGLAGGLSGTDTQYF.

This clonotype was recorded at least ten times. The chain carries TRBV29-1 and TRBJ1-4; tentative D call: TRBD1 (5 bases). CDR1 is SQVTM, CDR2 ANQGSEA, per germline. The CDR3 has 13 amino acids. Trimming took 7 bases from V and 3 from J, leaving 12 bases between them. CDR3 bases: TGCAGCGCAATACCGGGGCCTAATGAAAAACTGTTTTTT. Protein product: CSAIPGPNEKLFF. The whole variable domain, remainder taken from reference TRBV29-1 and TRBJ1-4, is SAVISQKPSRDICQRGTSLTIQCQVDSQVTMMFWYRQQPGQSLTLIATANQGSEATYESGFVIDKFPISRPNLTFSTLTVSNMSPEDSSIYLCSAIPGPNEKLFFGSGTQLSVL.

With respect to this clonotype: At one boundary the junction diverges from the germline segment, which might be a read error. The rearrangement uses TRBV7-9 and TRBJ2-7; D not certain. CDR1 and CDR2 from the germline V gene are SEHNR and FQNEAQ (reference sequence). The CDR3 covers 15 residues. In DNA form, the CDR3 reads TGCGCCAGCAGCTTGGCCTTGGGTCTGCAGGTCGAGCAGTACTTC. As protein: CASSLALGLQVEQYF.

This clonotype has at least ten counts. One end of the junction fails to match germline, which may point to a read error. This chain joins TRBV5-5 and TRBJ1-2, with 8 bases matching TRBD1. This CDR3 region has 14 residues. From germline, CDR1 is SGHKS and CDR2 YYEKEE (reference sequence). In DNA, the CDR3 is TGCGCCAGCAGCCAAGGACAGGGTAACTATGGCTACACCTTC. It translates to CASSQGQGNYGYTF.

CDR3 nucleotide sequence: TGTGCCAGCAGCTTGGGGGGGTCGTGGGGGCGAACTGAAGCTTTCTTT. This translates into CASSLGGSWGRTEAFF. This rearrangement joins TRBV5-6 to TRBJ1-1, with D possibly matching TRBD1 (6 bases). Per the germline V gene, CDR1 is SGHDT and CDR2 is YYEEEE. This CDR3 spans 16 amino acids. The ends were cut back, 0 bases at V and 5 bases at J, with 17 bases in the middle.

Note on this clonotype: A much more abundant neighbour one base away suggests this may be a read error. The chain carries TRBV6-1 and TRBJ2-7, with TRBD1 matching over 10 bases. Germline loops: CDR1 MNHNS, CDR2 SASEGT. V lost 6 bases, J lost 9 bases, and 14 bases stayed unmatched. This CDR3 comprises 15 residues. CDR3 sequence reads: CASRTGGAGQNGQYF. CDR3 nucleotides: TGTGCCAGCAGGACAGGGGGCGCCGGGCAAAACGGGCAGTACTTC.

This clonotype was picked up a small number of times. This chain joins TRBV20-1 and TRBJ2-5, with unresolved D. V was cut by 0 bases and J by 1 base, with 12 bases left in between. The V gene's germline CDR1 is DFQATT and CDR2 SNEGSKA (reference sequence). The length of the CDR3 is 15 residues. The CDR3 nucleotides are TGCAGTGCTAGAGATCTTTGGCAGGCCCAAGAGACCCAGTACTTC. It codes for CSARDLWQAQETQYF.

The rearrangement joins TRBV20-1 to TRBJ1-4; 10 nucleotides match TRBD1. The CDR3 contains 14 residues. Unmatched junction bases numbered 9, after V lost 6 bases and J lost 8 bases. Germline lookup yields CDR1 DFQATT and CDR2 SNEGSKA (reference sequence). The CDR3 loop reads CSANDRGRKEKLFF. CDR3 coding DNA: TGCAGTGCAAACGACAGGGGGCGAAAGGAAAAACTGTTTTTT.

This clonotype came up a few times. This chain uses TRBV6-1 with TRBJ1-3; maybe TRBD1 (5 bases). Trimming left V 6 bases short and J 0 bases short, with 9 bases between. Germline lookup yields CDR1 MNHNS and CDR2 SASEGT. The length of the CDR3 is 14 residues. CDR3 coding DNA: TGTGCCAGCAGGACAGCGAGCTCTGGAAACACCATATATTTT. It codes for CASRTASSGNTIYF.

This clonotype was detected a few times. The V and J genes are TRBV2 and TRBJ2-7; 9 nucleotides align to TRBD1. J gave up 7 bases and V 6 bases, and 28 bases lay outside the gene matches. The CDR3 is made up of 20 amino acids. CDR1 is SNHLY, CDR2 FYNNEI, per germline. CDR3 residues: CASRQSGVFEPGQGSWEQYF. In DNA form, the CDR3 reads TGTGCCAGCAGGCAAAGCGGTGTCTTCGAACCGGGACAGGGTAGTTGGGAGCAGTACTTC. Drawing the rest from reference TRBV2 and TRBJ2-7, the complete variable domain is EPEVTQTPSHQVTQMGQEVILRCVPISNHLYFYWYRQILGQKVEFLVSFYNNEISEKSEIFDDQFSVERPDGSNFTLKIRSTKLEDSAMYFCASRQSGVFEPGQGSWEQYFGPGTRLTVT.